What follows is one TCR beta chain and its context. Regarding treatment: some 20 received Ad26.COV2.S at low or high dose, single or two shots; five or six received placebo; per-sample allocation not given. Samples were taken on day 63 after the first vaccine or placebo injection. The data are from a study of Ad26.COV2.S vaccination and SARS-CoV-2 variants. Study summary: The trial was COV1001 and the donor's arm was Ad26.COV2.S. Ad26.COV2.S given intramuscularly, once or twice 56 days apart.

The CDR3 is made up of 15 amino acids. With 5 bases removed from V and 3 bases from J, the gap between germline ends came to 16 bases. CDR1 is SGHVS and CDR2 is FNYEAQ in the germline V gene. The repertoire was sequenced with immunoSEQ multiplex PCR; TCRdb's copy has only in-frame clones and lacks some. Here the sample spans about 680,000 clones, roughly 90% being singletons. The chain has TRBV7-6 and TRBJ1-2; a weak D match, TRBD1 (5 bases). The clonotype comes from a person aged 18-65 years who received the Ad26.COV2.S COVID-19 vaccine or a placebo. This specimen consisted of peripheral blood, obtained in a trial of Ad26.COV2.S vaccine versus placebo. This CDR3 reads CASSRGAGGDYGYTF. The CDR3 DNA is TGTGCCAGCAGCCGCGGGGCGGGCGGGGACTATGGCTACACCTTC. Using reference TRBV7-6 and TRBJ1-2 for the parts outside the CDR3, the full variable domain is GAGVSQSPRYKVTKRGQDVALRCDPISGHVSLYWYRQALGQGPEFLTYFNYEAQQDKSGLPNDRFSAERPEGSISTLTIQRTEQRDSAMYRCASSRGAGGDYGYTFGSGTRLTVV.